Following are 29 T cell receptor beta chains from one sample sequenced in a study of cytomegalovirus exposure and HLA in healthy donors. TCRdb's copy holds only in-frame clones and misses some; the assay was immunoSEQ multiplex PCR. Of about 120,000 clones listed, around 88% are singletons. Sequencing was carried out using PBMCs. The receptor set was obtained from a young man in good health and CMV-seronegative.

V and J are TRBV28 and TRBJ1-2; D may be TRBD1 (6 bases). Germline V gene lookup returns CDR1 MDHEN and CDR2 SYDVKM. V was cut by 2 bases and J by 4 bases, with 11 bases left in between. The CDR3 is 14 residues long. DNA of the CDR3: TGTGCCAGCAGTTTAAGGGCAGGGGTCTATGGCTACACCTTC. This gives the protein CASSLRAGVYGYTF.

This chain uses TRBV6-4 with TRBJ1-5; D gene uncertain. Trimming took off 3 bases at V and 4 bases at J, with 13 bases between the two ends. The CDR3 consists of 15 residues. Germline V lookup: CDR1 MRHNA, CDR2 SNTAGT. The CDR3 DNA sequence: TGTGCCAGCAGTGAAGAATGGGGAGGGAATCAGCCCCAGCATTTT. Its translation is CASSEEWGGNQPQHF.

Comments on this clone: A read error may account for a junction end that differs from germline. The CDR3 spells CASSYFGTGNPGELFF. CDR3 in DNA: TGTGCCAGCAGTTACTTTGGGACAGGGAACCCCGGGGAGCTGTTTTTT. J is TRBJ2-2 and V is TRBV6-5; TRBD1 aligns across 9 bases. The germline gives CDR1 MNHEY, CDR2 SVGAGI. There are 16 residues in the CDR3.

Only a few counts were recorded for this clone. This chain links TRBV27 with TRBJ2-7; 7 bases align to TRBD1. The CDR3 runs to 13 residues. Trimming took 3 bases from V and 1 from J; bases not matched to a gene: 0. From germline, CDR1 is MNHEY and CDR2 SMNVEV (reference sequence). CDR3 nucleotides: TGTGCCAGCAGTTTGGGACAGTCCTACGAGCAGTACTTC. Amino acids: CASSLGQSYEQYF.

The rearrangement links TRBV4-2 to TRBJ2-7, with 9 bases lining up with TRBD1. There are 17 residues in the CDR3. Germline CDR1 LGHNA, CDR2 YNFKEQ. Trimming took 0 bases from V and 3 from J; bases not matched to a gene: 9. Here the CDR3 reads CASSQEVGQGYIYEQYF. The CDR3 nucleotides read TGTGCCAGCAGCCAAGAAGTAGGACAGGGGTATATCTACGAGCAGTACTTC.

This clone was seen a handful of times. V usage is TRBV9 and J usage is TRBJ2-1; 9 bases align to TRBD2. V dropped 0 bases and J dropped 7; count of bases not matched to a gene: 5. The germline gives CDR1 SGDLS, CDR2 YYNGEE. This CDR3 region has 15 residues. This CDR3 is CASSVERGAGNEQFF. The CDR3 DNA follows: TGTGCCAGCAGCGTAGAGCGGGGGGCAGGTAATGAGCAGTTCTTC.

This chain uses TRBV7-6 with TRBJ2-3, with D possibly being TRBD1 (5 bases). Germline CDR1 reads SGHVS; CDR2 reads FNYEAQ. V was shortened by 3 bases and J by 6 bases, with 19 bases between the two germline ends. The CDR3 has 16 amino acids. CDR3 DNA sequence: TGTGCCAGCAGCTTTGTATCGGGCAGGGCCGCGGATACGCAGTATTTT. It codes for CASSFVSGRAADTQYF.

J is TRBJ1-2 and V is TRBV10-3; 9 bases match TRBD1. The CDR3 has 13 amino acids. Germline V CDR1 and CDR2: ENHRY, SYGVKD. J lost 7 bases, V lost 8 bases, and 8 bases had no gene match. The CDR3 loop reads CAISGTGKSGYTF. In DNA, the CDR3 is TGTGCCATCTCAGGGACAGGGAAAAGTGGCTACACCTTC.

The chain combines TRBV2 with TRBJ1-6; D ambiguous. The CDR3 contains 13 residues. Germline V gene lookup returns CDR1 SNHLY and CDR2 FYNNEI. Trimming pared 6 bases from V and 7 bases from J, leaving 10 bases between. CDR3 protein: CASRTPKNSPLHF. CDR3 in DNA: TGTGCCAGCAGAACACCAAAGAATTCACCCCTCCACTTT.

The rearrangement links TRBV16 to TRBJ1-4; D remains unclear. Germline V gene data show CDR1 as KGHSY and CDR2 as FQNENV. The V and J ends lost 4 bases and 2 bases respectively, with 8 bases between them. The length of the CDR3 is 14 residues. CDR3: CASSLSRTNEKLFF. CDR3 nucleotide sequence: TGTGCCAGCAGCCTCTCGAGGACTAATGAAAAACTGTTTTTT.

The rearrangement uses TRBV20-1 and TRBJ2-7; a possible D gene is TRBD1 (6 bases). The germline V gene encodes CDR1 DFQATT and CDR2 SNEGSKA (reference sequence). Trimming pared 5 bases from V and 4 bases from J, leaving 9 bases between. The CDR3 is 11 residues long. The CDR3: CSAARGYEQYF. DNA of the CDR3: TGCAGTGCTGCTAGGGGGTACGAGCAGTACTTC.

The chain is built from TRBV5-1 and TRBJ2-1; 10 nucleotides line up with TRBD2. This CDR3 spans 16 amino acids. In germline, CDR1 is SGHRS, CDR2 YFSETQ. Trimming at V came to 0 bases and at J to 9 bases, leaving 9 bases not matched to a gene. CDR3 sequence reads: CASSLAGTSAPSEQFF. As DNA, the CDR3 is TGCGCCAGCAGCTTGGCCGGGACTAGCGCTCCGAGTGAGCAGTTCTTC. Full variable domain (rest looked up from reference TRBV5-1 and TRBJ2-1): KAGVTQTPRYLIKTRGQQVTLSCSPISGHRSVSWYQQTPGQGLQFLFEYFSETQRNKGNFPGRFSGRQFSNSRSEMNVSTLELGDSALYLCASSLAGTSAPSEQFFGPGTRLTVL.

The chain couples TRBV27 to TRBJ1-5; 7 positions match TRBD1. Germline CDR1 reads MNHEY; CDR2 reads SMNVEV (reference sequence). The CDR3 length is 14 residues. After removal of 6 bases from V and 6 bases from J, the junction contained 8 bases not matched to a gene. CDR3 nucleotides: TGTGCCAGCAGCCCGGGACAGCGGGTTCAGCCCCAGCATTTT. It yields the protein CASSPGQRVQPQHF.

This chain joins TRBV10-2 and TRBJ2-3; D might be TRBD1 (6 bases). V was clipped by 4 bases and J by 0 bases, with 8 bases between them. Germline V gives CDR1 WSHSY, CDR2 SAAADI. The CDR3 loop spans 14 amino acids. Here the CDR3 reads CASSVDRSTDTQYF. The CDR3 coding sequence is TGCGCCAGCAGTGTTGACAGGAGCACAGATACGCAGTATTTT.

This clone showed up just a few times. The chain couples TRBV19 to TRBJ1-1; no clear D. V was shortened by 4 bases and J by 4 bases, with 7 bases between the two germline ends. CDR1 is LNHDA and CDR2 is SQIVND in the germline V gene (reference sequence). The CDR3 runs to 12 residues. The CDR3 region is CASSTGSTEAFF. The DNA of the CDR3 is TGTGCCAGTAGTACTGGGAGCACTGAAGCTTTCTTT.

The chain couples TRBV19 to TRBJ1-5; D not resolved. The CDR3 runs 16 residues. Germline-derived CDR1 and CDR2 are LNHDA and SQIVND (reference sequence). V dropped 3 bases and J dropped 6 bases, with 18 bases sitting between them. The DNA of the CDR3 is TGTGCCAGTAGTATGTCGGACCGACCTAGCCTTCAGCCCCAGCATTTT. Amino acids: CASSMSDRPSLQPQHF.

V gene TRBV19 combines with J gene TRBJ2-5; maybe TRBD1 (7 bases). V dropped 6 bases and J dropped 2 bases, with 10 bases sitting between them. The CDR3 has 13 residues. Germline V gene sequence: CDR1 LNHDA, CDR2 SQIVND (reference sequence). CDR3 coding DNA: TGTGCCAGTAGGGCAGGGGGGCAAGAGACCCAGTACTTC. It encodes CASRAGGQETQYF.

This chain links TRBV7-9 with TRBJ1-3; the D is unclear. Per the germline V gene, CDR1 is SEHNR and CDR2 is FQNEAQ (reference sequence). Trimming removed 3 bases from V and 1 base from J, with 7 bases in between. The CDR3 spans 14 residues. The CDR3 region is CASSLEVSGNTIYF. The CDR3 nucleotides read TGTGCCAGCAGCTTGGAGGTTTCTGGAAACACCATATATTTT.

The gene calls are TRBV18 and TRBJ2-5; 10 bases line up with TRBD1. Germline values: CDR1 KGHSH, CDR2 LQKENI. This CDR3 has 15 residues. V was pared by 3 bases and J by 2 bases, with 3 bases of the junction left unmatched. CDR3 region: CASSPLDRGQETQYF. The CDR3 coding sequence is TGTGCCAGCTCACCTCTGGACAGGGGGCAAGAGACCCAGTACTTC.

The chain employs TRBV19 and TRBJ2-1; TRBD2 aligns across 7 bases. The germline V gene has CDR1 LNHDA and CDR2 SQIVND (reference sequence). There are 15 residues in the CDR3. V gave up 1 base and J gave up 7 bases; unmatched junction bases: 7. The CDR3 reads CASSIAGGSGNEQFF. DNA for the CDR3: TGTGCCAGTAGTATAGCTGGCGGGAGCGGGAATGAGCAGTTCTTC.

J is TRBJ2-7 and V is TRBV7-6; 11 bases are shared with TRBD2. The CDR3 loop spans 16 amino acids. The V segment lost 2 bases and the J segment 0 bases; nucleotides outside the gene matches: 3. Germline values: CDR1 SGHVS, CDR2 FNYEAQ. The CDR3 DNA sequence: TGTGCCAGCAGCTTATTAGGGACTAGCGGCTCCTACGAGCAGTACTTC. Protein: CASSLLGTSGSYEQYF. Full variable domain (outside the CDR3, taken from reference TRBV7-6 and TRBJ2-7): GAGVSQSPRYKVTKRGQDVALRCDPISGHVSLYWYRQALGQGPEFLTYFNYEAQQDKSGLPNDRFSAERPEGSISTLTIQRTEQRDSAMYRCASSLLGTSGSYEQYFGPGTRLTVT.

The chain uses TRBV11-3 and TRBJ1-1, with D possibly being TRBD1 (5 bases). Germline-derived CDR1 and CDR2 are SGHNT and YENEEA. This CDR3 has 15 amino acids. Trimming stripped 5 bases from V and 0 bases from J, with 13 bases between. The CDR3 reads CASSVARGLNTEAFF. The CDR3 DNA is TGTGCCAGCAGCGTAGCCCGGGGGTTGAACACTGAAGCTTTCTTT.

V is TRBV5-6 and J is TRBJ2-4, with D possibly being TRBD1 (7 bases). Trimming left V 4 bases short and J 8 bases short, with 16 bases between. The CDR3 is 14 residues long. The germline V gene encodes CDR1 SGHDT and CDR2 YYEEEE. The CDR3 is CASSRPGGLDIQYF. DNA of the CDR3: TGTGCCAGCAGCAGGCCAGGGGGGTTAGACATTCAGTACTTC.

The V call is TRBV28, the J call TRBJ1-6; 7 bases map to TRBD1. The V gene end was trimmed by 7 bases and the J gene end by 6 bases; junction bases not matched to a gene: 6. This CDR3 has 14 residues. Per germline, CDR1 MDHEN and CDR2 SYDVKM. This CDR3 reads CASIRQGPNSPLHF. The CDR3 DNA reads TGTGCCAGCATTCGACAGGGCCCTAATTCACCCCTCCACTTT.

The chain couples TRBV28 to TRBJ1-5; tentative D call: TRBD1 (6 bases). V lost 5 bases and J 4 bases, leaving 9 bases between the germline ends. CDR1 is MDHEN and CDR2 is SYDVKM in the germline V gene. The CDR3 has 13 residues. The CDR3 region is CASSRQVNQPQHF. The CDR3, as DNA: TGTGCCAGCAGTCGACAGGTTAATCAGCCCCAGCATTTT.

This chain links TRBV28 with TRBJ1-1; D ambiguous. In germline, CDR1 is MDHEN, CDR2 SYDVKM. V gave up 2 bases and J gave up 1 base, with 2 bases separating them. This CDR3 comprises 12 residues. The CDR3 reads CASSLRNTEAFF. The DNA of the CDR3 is TGTGCCAGCAGTTTACGGAACACTGAAGCTTTCTTT.

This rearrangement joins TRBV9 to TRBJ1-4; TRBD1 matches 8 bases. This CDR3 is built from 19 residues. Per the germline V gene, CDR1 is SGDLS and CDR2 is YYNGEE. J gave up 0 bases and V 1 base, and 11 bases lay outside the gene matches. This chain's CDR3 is CASSVSPHGTGATNEKLFF. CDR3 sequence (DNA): TGTGCCAGCAGCGTAAGTCCCCACGGGACAGGAGCAACTAATGAAAAACTGTTTTTT.

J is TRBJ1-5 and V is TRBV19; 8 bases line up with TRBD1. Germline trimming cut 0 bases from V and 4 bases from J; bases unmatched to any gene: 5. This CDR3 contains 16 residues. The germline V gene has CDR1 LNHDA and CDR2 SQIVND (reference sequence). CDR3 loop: CASSIDGTGGNQPQHF. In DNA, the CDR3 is TGTGCCAGTAGTATAGATGGAACAGGGGGGAATCAGCCCCAGCATTTT. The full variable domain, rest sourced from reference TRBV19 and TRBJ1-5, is DGGITQSPKYLFRKEGQNVTLSCEQNLNHDAMYWYRQDPGQGLRLIYYSQIVNDFQKGDIAEGYSVSREKKESFPLTVTSAQKNPTAFYLCASSIDGTGGNQPQHFGDGTRLSIL.

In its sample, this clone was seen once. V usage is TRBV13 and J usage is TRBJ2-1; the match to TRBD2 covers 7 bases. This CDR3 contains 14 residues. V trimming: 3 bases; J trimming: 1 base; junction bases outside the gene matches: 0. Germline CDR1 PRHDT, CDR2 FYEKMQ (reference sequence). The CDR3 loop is CASSFGGSYNEQFF. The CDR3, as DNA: TGTGCCAGCAGCTTCGGGGGGTCCTACAATGAGCAGTTCTTC.